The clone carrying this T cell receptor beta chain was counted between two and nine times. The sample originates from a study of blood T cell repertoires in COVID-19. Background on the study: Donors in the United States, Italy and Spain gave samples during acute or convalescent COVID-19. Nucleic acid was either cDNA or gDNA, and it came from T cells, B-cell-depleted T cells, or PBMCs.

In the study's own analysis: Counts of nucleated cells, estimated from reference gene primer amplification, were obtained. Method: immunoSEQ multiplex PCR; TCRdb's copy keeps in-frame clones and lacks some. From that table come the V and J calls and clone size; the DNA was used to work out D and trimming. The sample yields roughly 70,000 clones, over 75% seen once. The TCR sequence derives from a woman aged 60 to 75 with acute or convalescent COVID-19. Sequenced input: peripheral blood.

CDR3 in amino acids: CASTLENNEQFF. CDR3 sequence (DNA): TGTGCCAGTACCCTAGAGAACAATGAGCAGTTCTTC. V is TRBV6-5 and J is TRBJ2-1; D unresolved. Germline V gene lookup returns CDR1 MNHEY and CDR2 SVGAGI. This CDR3 is built from 12 residues. Trimming left V 9 bases short and J 5 bases short, with 11 bases between.